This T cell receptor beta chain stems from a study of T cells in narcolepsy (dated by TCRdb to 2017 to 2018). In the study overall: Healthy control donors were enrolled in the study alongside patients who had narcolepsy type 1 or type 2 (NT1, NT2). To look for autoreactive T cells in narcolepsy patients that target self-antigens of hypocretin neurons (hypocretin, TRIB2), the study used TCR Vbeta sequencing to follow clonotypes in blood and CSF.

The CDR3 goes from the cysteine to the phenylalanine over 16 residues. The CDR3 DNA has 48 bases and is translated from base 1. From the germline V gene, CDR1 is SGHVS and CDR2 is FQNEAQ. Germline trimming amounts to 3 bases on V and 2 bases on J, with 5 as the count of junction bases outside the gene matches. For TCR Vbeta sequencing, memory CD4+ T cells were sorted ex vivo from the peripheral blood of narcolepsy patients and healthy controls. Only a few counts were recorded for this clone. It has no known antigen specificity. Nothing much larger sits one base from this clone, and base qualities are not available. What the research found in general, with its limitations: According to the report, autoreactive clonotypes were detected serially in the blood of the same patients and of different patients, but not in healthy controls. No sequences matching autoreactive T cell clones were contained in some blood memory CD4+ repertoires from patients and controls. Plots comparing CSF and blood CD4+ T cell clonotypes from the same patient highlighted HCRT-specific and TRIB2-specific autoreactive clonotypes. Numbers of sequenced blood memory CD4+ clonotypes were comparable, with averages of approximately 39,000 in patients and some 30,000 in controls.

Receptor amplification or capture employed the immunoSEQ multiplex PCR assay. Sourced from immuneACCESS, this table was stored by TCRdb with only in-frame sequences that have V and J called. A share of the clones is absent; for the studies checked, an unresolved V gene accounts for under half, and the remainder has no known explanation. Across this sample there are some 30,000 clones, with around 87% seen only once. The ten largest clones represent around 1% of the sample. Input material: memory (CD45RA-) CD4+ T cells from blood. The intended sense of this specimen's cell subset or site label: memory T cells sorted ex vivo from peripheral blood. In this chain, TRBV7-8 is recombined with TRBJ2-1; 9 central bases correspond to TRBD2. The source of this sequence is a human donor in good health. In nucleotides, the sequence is TGTGCCAGCAGCTTCACAGCGGGAGGCCCCTACAATGAGCAGTTCTTC. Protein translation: CASSFTAGGPYNEQFF.